The rows below give T cell receptor beta chains drawn from one sample of a study of breast tumors, draining lymph nodes, adjacent tissues. TCRdb reprocessed the multiplex PCR reads with MiXCR, giving one entry per CDR3 protein. This table has over 60,000 distinct CDR3 sequences, approximately 40% appearing once. Sequenced input: breast tumor tissue. Every receptor here comes from a female donor with breast cancer. Some clones in this sample may be carry-over from other donors' samples. The CDR3 runs from the conserved cysteine through the conserved F or W. Each record gives: J gene, V gene, D gene, clone size, CDR3 protein, CDR3 DNA. D genes are given only for firm matches. The size entry is marked missing in some rows and otherwise reads once, few, many or a size class.

>TRBJ1-6|TRBV13|NA|NA
CASSLGTGKNSPLHF
TGTGCCAGCAGCTTAGGGACAGGAAAAAATTCACCCCTCCACTTT
>TRBJ1-1|TRBV3-1|NA|NA
CASSPSGSRATEAFF
TGTGCCAGCAGCCCTTCCGGGTCCAGGGCTACTGAAGCTTTCTTT
>TRBJ1-4|TRBV2|TRBD1|NA
CASSATGGGDEKLFF
TGTGCCAGCAGTGCCACAGGGGGAGGGGATGAAAAACTGTTTTTT
>TRBJ1-1|TRBV11-2|NA|many
CASSLGVGTEAFF
TGTGCCAGCAGCTTAGGGGTGGGCACTGAAGCTTTCTTT
>TRBJ2-7|TRBV7-9|TRBD2|NA
CASSPSGDYRYEQYF
TGTGCCAGCAGCCCCTCCGGGGACTATAGATACGAGCAGTACTTC
>TRBJ2-1|TRBV20-1|TRBD1|many
CSALGTAKYNEQFF
TGCAGTGCTCTCGGGACAGCTAAGTACAATGAGCAGTTCTTC
>TRBJ1-1|TRBV29-1|NA|many
CSALEGALLAEAFF
TGCAGCGCACTGGAAGGGGCTCTTTTGGCTGAAGCTTTCTTT
>TRBJ1-6|TRBV7-9|TRBD1|medium-sized
CASSSGGLGNSPLHF
TGTGCCAGCAGCTCAGGGGGTCTAGGGAATTCACCCCTCCACTTT
>TRBJ2-5|TRBV13|TRBD2|many
CASSLLAGAQTQYF
TGTGCCAGCAGCTTACTAGCGGGGGCGCAGACCCAGTACTTC
>TRBJ2-7|TRBV7-2|TRBD1|NA
CASSWGQAIYDQYF
TGTGCCAGCAGCTGGGGACAGGCCATCTACGATCAGTACTTC
>TRBJ2-2|TRBV5-5|TRBD2|NA
CASSLGTSLGYGELVF
TGTGCCAGCAGCTTGGGGACTAGTTTAGGGTACGGGGAGCTGGTTTTT
>TRBJ2-3|TRBV12-3/TRBV12-4|NA|many
CASSRGGGGTDTQYF
TGTGCCAGCTCCCGCGGGGGCGGGGGCACAGATACGCAGTATTTT
>TRBJ1-5|TRBV20-1|NA|many
CSARDGREVLQPQHF
TGCAGTGCTAGAGATGGCAGGGAGGTGCTTCAGCCCCAGCATTTT
>TRBJ2-3|TRBV11-2|NA|many
CASTSSWATSTDTQYF
TGTGCCAGCACATCGTCGTGGGCCACTAGCACAGATACGCAGTATTTT
>TRBJ2-3|TRBV7-9|TRBD1|few
CASSLPKGTGRAQYF
TGTGCCAGCAGCTTACCGAAAGGGACAGGGCGGGCGCAATATTTT
>TRBJ2-7|TRBV7-8|TRBD1|NA
CASSVAVTGNEQYF
TGTGCCAGCAGCGTAGCTGTGACAGGGAACGAGCAGTACTTC
>TRBJ1-3|TRBV19|NA|many
CASSIYGVGNTIYF
TGTGCCAGTAGTATTTATGGGGTCGGAAACACCATATATTTT
>TRBJ2-1|TRBV7-6|TRBD2|many
CASTQGTSGRSGEQFF
TGTGCCAGCACCCAAGGCACTAGCGGGAGATCGGGTGAGCAGTTCTTC
>TRBJ2-7|TRBV15|TRBD2|NA
CATSSGGGEQYF
TGTGCCACCAGCAGCGGCGGGGGCGAGCAGTACTTC
>TRBJ2-3|TRBV14|NA|many
CASRRTISTDTQYF
TGTGCCAGCAGGCGGACTATTAGCACAGATACGCAGTATTTT
>TRBJ2-3|TRBV15|TRBD2|NA
CAKVGGGASTQYF
TGTGCCAAAGTGGGGGGGGGAGCAAGCACGCAGTATTTT
>TRBJ2-3|TRBV15|NA|NA
CATSSEYTTDTQYF
TGTGCCACCAGCAGTGAATACACCACAGATACGCAGTATTTT
>TRBJ2-7|TRBV6-5|TRBD1|many
CASSAGTGQLYEQYF
TGTGCCAGCAGCGCCGGGACAGGACAGCTCTACGAGCAGTACTTC